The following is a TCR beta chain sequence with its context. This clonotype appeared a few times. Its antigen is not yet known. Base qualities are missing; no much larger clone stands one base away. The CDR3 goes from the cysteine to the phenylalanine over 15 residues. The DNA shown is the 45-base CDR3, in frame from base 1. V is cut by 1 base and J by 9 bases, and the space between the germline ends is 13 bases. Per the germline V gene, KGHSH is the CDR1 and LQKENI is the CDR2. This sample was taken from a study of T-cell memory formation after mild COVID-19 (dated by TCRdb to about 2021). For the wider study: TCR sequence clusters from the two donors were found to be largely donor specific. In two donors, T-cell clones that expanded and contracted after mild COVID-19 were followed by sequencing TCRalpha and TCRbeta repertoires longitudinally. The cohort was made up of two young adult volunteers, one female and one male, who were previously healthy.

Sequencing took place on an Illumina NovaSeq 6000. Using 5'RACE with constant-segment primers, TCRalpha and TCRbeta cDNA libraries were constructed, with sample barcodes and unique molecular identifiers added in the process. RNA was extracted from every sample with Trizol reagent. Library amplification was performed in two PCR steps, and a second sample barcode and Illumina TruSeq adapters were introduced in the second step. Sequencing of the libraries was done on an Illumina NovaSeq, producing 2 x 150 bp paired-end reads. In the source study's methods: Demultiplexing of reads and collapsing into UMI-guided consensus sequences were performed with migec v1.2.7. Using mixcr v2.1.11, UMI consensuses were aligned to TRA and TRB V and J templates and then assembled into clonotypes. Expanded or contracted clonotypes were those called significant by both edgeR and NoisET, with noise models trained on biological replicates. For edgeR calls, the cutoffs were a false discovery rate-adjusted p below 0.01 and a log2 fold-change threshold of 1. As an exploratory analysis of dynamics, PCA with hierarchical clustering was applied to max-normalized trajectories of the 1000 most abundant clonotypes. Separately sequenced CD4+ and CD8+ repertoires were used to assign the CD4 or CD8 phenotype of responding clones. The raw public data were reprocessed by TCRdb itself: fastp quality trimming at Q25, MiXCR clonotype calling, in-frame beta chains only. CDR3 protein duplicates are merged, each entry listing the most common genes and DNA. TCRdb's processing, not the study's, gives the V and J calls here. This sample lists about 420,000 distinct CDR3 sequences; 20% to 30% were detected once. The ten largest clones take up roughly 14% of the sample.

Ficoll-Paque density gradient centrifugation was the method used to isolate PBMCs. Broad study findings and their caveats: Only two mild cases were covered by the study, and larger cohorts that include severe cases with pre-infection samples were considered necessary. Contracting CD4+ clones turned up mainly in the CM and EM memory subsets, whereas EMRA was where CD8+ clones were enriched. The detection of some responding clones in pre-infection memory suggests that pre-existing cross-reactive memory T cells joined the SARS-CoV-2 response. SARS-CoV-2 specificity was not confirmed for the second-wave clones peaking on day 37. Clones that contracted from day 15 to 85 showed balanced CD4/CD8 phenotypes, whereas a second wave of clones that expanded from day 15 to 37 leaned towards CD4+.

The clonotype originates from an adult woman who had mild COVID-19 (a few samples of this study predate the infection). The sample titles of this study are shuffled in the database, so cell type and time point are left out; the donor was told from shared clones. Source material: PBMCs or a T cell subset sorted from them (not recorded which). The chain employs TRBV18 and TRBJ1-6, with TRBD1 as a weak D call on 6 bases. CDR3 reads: CASSPQGQFRSPLHF. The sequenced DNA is TGTGCCAGCTCACCACAAGGACAGTTCCGTTCACCCCTCCACTTT. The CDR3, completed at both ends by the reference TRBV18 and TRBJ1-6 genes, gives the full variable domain NAGVMQNPRHLVRRRGQEARLRCSPMKGHSHVYWYRQLPEEGLKFMVYLQKENIIDESGMPKERFSAEFPKEGPSILRIQQVVRGDSAAYFCASSPQGQFRSPLHFGNGTRLTVT.